This section outlines one TCR beta chain sequence together with its context. Described time point: neoterminal ileum biopsy at postoperative endoscopy, about 6 months after surgery. The sample is drawn from a study of T cell repertoires in ileal Crohn's disease. The CDR3 sequence is 14 residues long. V lost 5 bases, J lost 1 base, and 11 bases lay in between. Germline V gene sequence: CDR1 MNHEY, CDR2 SVGAGI. Assay: immunoSEQ multiplex PCR; the TCRdb copy retains only in-frame clones and omits some. This sample has about 60,000 clones, with 85% to 90% found just once. V and J are TRBV6-5 and TRBJ1-1; weak D call: TRBD1 (5 bases). Input material: ileal tissue. The receptor was derived from an adult with Crohn's disease. CDR3 amino acids: CASSVGGANTEAFF. The CDR3, as DNA: TGTGCCAGCAGTGTTGGAGGGGCGAACACTGAAGCTTTCTTT.